This is a list of T cell receptor beta chains from one sample in a study of cytomegalovirus exposure and HLA in healthy donors. TCRdb's table, derived via immunoSEQ multiplex PCR, lists solely in-frame clones and lacks some. The sample records 95,000 to 150,000 clones, 70% to 80% being singletons. The sequencing sample was made of PBMCs. The receptors originated from a man aged 50-59 years in good health and CMV-seronegative. Each CDR3 is given with its conserved first and last residue. D genes are given only for firm matches. Clone size appears in some rows only: once, few, many, or a class for an expanded clone.

size: once
J: TRBJ1-5
V: TRBV28
D: TRBD1
CDR3: CASSLGTVNQPQHF
DNA: TGTGCCAGCAGTCTAGGGACAGTCAATCAGCCCCAGCATTTT

size: few
J: TRBJ1-6
V: TRBV10-3
D: TRBD1
CDR3: CAIGGDRDSPLHF
DNA: TGTGCCATCGGGGGGGACAGGGACTCACCCCTCCACTTT

size: .
J: TRBJ2-7
V: TRBV5-6
D: TRBD1
CDR3: CASSWRGQGAREQYF
DNA: TGTGCCAGCAGCTGGAGGGGACAGGGGGCGCGCGAGCAGTACTTC

size: .
J: TRBJ1-2
V: TRBV7-9
D: TRBD1
CDR3: CASSLYQGAGYTF
DNA: TGTGCCAGCAGCTTATACCAGGGGGCTGGCTACACCTTC

size: few
J: TRBJ1-5
V: TRBV5-6
D: TRBD1
CDR3: CASSFRQGYNQPQHF
DNA: TGTGCCAGCAGCTTTCGACAGGGCTACAATCAGCCCCAGCATTTT

size: .
J: TRBJ1-2
V: TRBV29-1
D: .
CDR3: CSVDARGGYTF
DNA: TGCAGCGTAGATGCCCGGGGGGGCTACACCTTC

size: once
J: TRBJ1-1
V: TRBV19
D: TRBD1
CDR3: CASSVRQGSANTEAFF
DNA: TGTGCCAGTAGCGTACGACAGGGCTCTGCGAACACTGAAGCTTTCTTT

size: few
J: TRBJ1-4
V: TRBV5-1
D: TRBD1
CDR3: CASSPDRVNEKLFF
DNA: TGCGCCAGCAGTCCGGACAGGGTTAATGAAAAACTGTTTTTT

size: .
J: TRBJ2-5
V: TRBV5-1
D: TRBD2
CDR3: CASSPLATQETQYF
DNA: TGCGCCAGCAGCCCACTAGCGACCCAAGAGACCCAGTACTTC

size: .
J: TRBJ1-1
V: TRBV14
D: .
CDR3: CASSRLRGTEAFF
DNA: TGTGCCAGCAGCCGCCTGCGGGGGACTGAAGCTTTCTTT

size: .
J: TRBJ2-7
V: TRBV11-2
D: TRBD2
CDR3: CASSPGLATEYEQYF
DNA: TGTGCCAGCAGCCCGGGACTAGCGACAGAGTACGAGCAGTACTTC

size: few
J: TRBJ2-1
V: TRBV5-1
D: TRBD1
CDR3: CASSSQGAKYNEQFF
DNA: TGCGCCAGCAGTTCCCAGGGGGCAAAATACAATGAGCAGTTCTTC

size: .
J: TRBJ1-1
V: TRBV6-1
D: TRBD1
CDR3: CASSEAGTEGTEAFF
DNA: TGTGCCAGCAGTGAAGCAGGGACAGAAGGGACTGAAGCTTTCTTT

size: once
J: TRBJ1-2
V: TRBV19
D: .
CDR3: CASSIGQGRTYGYTF
DNA: TGTGCCAGTAGTATAGGCCAGGGCAGGACCTATGGCTACACCTTC

size: .
J: TRBJ1-3
V: TRBV30
D: .
CDR3: CAWRLRVRGNTIYF
DNA: TGTGCCTGGAGGCTCAGGGTGAGGGGAAACACCATATATTTT

size: .
J: TRBJ1-5
V: TRBV7-2
D: TRBD1
CDR3: CASSLTGGVNQPQHF
DNA: TGTGCCAGCAGCTTAACAGGGGGCGTCAATCAGCCCCAGCATTTT

size: .
J: TRBJ1-1
V: TRBV5-1
D: .
CDR3: CASSSRVEAFF
DNA: TGCGCCAGCAGCTCAAGAGTTGAAGCTTTCTTT

size: .
J: TRBJ2-6
V: TRBV7-3
D: .
CDR3: CASNTGSGANVLTF
DNA: TGTGCCAGCAATACAGGGTCCGGGGCCAACGTCCTGACTTTC

size: .
J: TRBJ1-6
V: TRBV14
D: TRBD1
CDR3: CASSQQGGKGSPLHF
DNA: TGTGCCAGCAGCCAACAGGGGGGCAAAGGTTCACCCCTCCACTTT

size: .
J: TRBJ2-5
V: TRBV29-1
D: TRBD1
CDR3: CSAGTGGGGAQYF
DNA: TGCAGCGCCGGGACAGGGGGAGGAGGGGCCCAGTACTTC

size: .
J: TRBJ2-2
V: TRBV28
D: .
CDR3: CASSSGGFRAGELFF
DNA: TGTGCCAGCAGTTCGGGGGGCTTCCGAGCCGGGGAGCTGTTTTTT

size: few
J: TRBJ2-6
V: TRBV7-2
D: .
CDR3: CASIIMASAGANVLTF
DNA: TGTGCCAGCATCATCATGGCCTCAGCTGGGGCCAACGTCCTGACTTTC

size: .
J: TRBJ1-2
V: TRBV11-3
D: .
CDR3: CASSLEGSKVYGYTF
DNA: TGTGCCAGCAGCTTAGAAGGTAGCAAGGTCTATGGCTACACCTTC

size: .
J: TRBJ2-7
V: TRBV29-1
D: .
CDR3: CSVEKAGSYEQYF
DNA: TGCAGCGTTGAAAAGGCAGGGTCATACGAGCAGTACTTC

size: .
J: TRBJ2-5
V: TRBV19
D: TRBD2
CDR3: CASSIGLAGQETQYF
DNA: TGTGCCAGTAGTATAGGACTAGCGGGGCAAGAGACCCAGTACTTC

size: .
J: TRBJ2-1
V: TRBV4-1
D: .
CDR3: CASSQDISTADNEQFF
DNA: TGCGCCAGCAGCCAAGATATCTCTACCGCCGACAATGAGCAGTTCTTC

size: .
J: TRBJ1-5
V: TRBV7-9
D: .
CDR3: CASSAPRGDYSNQPQHF
DNA: TGTGCCAGCAGCGCCCCACGGGGGGATTATAGCAATCAGCCCCAGCATTTT